A selection of T cell receptor beta chains follows, all from one sample in a study of neurological immune-mediated disorders. One entry per CDR3 protein, called by TCRdb with MiXCR from the 5' RACE reads. There are 55,000 to 60,000 distinct CDR3 sequences in the sample; roughly 3.3% occur only once, and under 3.5% lies in the top ten. Sequences were obtained from PBMCs. The receptors originated from a woman aged 30 to 39 with multiple sclerosis. Both conserved end residues are part of each CDR3. The D gene is left open where the match is weak. A row's size may be missing; if present it is once, few, many or a size class.

V: TRBV5-6; D: .; J: TRBJ2-7; size: .; CDR3: CASSLERHLDGEQYF; DNA: TGTGCCAGCAGCTTGGAGAGACACCTGGACGGCGAGCAGTACTTC
V: TRBV2; D: TRBD2; J: TRBJ2-3; size: many; CDR3: CASKGRVQADTQYF; DNA: TGTGCCAGCAAGGGGAGGGTACAGGCAGATACGCAGTATTTT
V: TRBV5-1; D: TRBD2; J: TRBJ2-1; size: many; CDR3: CASRTPSGSYNEQFF; DNA: TGCGCCAGCAGGACCCCTAGCGGGAGCTACAATGAGCAGTTCTTC
V: TRBV5-1; D: .; J: TRBJ2-1; size: many; CDR3: CASTPRGGHNEQFF; DNA: TGCGCCAGCACCCCTAGGGGGGGGCACAATGAGCAGTTCTTC
V: TRBV9; D: .; J: TRBJ2-1; size: many; CDR3: CASSARGATSYNEQFF; DNA: TGTGCCAGCAGCGCCAGGGGGGCAACCTCCTACAATGAGCAGTTCTTC
V: TRBV5-1; D: .; J: TRBJ2-2; size: many; CDR3: CASSLEGFGELFF; DNA: TGCGCCAGCAGCCTGGAAGGTTTCGGGGAGCTGTTTTTT
V: TRBV29-1; D: .; J: TRBJ2-5; size: many; CDR3: CSGVRGQETQYF; DNA: TGCAGCGGTGTGAGGGGACAAGAGACCCAGTACTTC
V: TRBV7-8; D: TRBD1; J: TRBJ2-7; size: many; CDR3: CASSLNRDRDSYEQYF; DNA: TGTGCCAGCAGCTTAAACCGGGACAGGGATTCCTACGAGCAGTACTTC
V: TRBV3-1; D: TRBD1; J: TRBJ2-7; size: many; CDR3: CASSRSGTGLYEQYF; DNA: TGTGCCAGCAGCCGGTCCGGGACAGGGCTCTACGAGCAGTACTTC
V: TRBV20-1; D: .; J: TRBJ1-4; size: many; CDR3: CSARSGSARTNEKLFF; DNA: TGCAGTGCTAGAAGTGGTTCAGCTCGGACTAATGAAAAACTGTTTTTT
V: TRBV24-1; D: .; J: TRBJ1-2; size: many; CDR3: CATSDSLTICGYTF; DNA: TGTGCCACCAGTGATTCTTTAACTATCTGTGGCTACACCTTC
V: TRBV5-1; D: .; J: TRBJ2-5; size: many; CDR3: CASSYSQETQYF; DNA: TGCGCCAGCAGCTACTCACAAGAGACCCAGTACTTC
V: TRBV27; D: .; J: TRBJ2-1; size: many; CDR3: CASSSSTGNIIYEQFF; DNA: TGTGCCAGCAGTTCCTCCACAGGGAATATAATCTATGAGCAGTTCTTC
V: TRBV5-1; D: .; J: TRBJ1-3; size: few; CDR3: CASSLIGPGIAGNTIYF; DNA: TGCGCCAGCAGCTTAATAGGTCCGGGGATCGCTGGAAACACCATATATTTT
V: TRBV7-2; D: TRBD2; J: TRBJ2-3; size: many; CDR3: CASSLWEGSDTQYF; DNA: TGTGCCAGCAGCTTGTGGGAGGGATCAGATACGCAGTATTTT
V: TRBV14; D: .; J: TRBJ1-2; size: .; CDR3: CASSQDGAYGYTF; DNA: TGTGCCAGCAGCCAAGACGGAGCATATGGCTACACCTTC
V: TRBV5-1; D: .; J: TRBJ2-5; size: many; CDR3: CASSLVPGEQETQYF; DNA: TGCGCCAGCAGCTTGGTACCGGGAGAGCAAGAGACCCAGTACTTC
V: TRBV12-5; D: .; J: TRBJ2-5; size: many; CDR3: CASGLVGAPQETQYF; DNA: TGTGCTAGTGGTTTGGTGGGGGCCCCCCAAGAGACCCAGTACTTC
V: TRBV9; D: .; J: TRBJ2-2; size: many; CDR3: CASSLPTGELFF; DNA: TGTGCCAGCAGCCTCCCCACCGGGGAGCTGTTTTTT
V: TRBV13; D: TRBD1; J: TRBJ2-2; size: many; CDR3: CASSWRDRPFANTGELFF; DNA: TGTGCCAGCAGCTGGCGGGACAGGCCCTTCGCGAACACCGGGGAGCTGTTTTTT
V: TRBV5-1; D: .; J: TRBJ2-5; size: many; CDR3: CASSQNRDGTQYF; DNA: TGCGCCAGCAGCCAAAACAGGGACGGGACCCAGTACTTC
V: TRBV10-3; D: .; J: TRBJ2-7; size: many; CDR3: CAISEVGYEQYF; DNA: TGTGCCATCAGTGAAGTCGGGTACGAGCAGTACTTC
V: TRBV7-9; D: .; J: TRBJ2-5; size: many; CDR3: CASSLDMWSEHSRETQYF; DNA: TGTGCCAGCAGCTTAGATATGTGGTCAGAGCATAGCCGGGAGACCCAGTACTTC
V: TRBV5-1; D: .; J: TRBJ2-5; size: many; CDR3: CASSLAGRQETQYF; DNA: TGCGCCAGCAGCTTGGCCGGCAGGCAAGAGACCCAGTACTTC
V: TRBV30; D: TRBD2; J: TRBJ2-1; size: many; CDR3: CAWRSPTSGNYNEQFF; DNA: TGTGCCTGGAGATCGCCGACTAGCGGGAATTACAATGAGCAGTTCTTC
V: TRBV20-1; D: .; J: TRBJ1-5; size: few; CDR3: CSAETGNQPQNF; DNA: TGCAGTGCTGAGACTGGGAATCAGCCCCAGAATTTT
V: TRBV7-9; D: .; J: TRBJ2-7; size: many; CDR3: CASSLGDKIYEQYF; DNA: TGTGCCAGCAGCTTAGGGGACAAGATCTACGAGCAGTACTTC
V: TRBV20-1; D: .; J: TRBJ2-1; size: many; CDR3: CSARGTNYNEQFF; DNA: TGCAGTGCCCGCGGCACCAATTACAATGAGCAGTTCTTC
V: TRBV4-2; D: .; J: TRBJ2-5; size: many; CDR3: CASSQTQETQYF; DNA: TGTGCCAGCAGCCAAACACAAGAGACCCAGTACTTC
V: TRBV20-1; D: .; J: TRBJ1-1; size: many; CDR3: CSAPEAGLGMNTEAFF; DNA: TGCAGTGCCCCAGAAGCGGGGTTAGGAATGAACACTGAAGCTTTCTTT
V: TRBV20-1; D: .; J: TRBJ2-3; size: few; CDR3: CSASKAITDTQYF; DNA: TGCAGTGCTAGTAAGGCCATCACAGATACGCAGTATTTT
V: TRBV2; D: TRBD1; J: TRBJ2-7; size: many; CDR3: CASSVDRDSYEQYF; DNA: TGTGCCAGCAGTGTGGACAGGGACTCCTACGAGCAGTACTTC
V: TRBV10-3; D: .; J: TRBJ2-7; size: many; CDR3: CAISDTVSSYEQYF; DNA: TGTGCCATCAGTGACACGGTGAGCTCCTACGAGCAGTACTTC
V: TRBV6-5; D: TRBD1; J: TRBJ1-4; size: many; CDR3: CASQSSGTGVEKLFF; DNA: TGTGCCAGTCAATCTTCCGGGACAGGGGTTGAAAAACTGTTTTTT
V: TRBV20-1; D: .; J: TRBJ2-1; size: many; CDR3: CSADYGEQFF; DNA: TGCAGTGCAGATTATGGTGAGCAGTTCTTC
V: TRBV3-1; D: .; J: TRBJ1-1; size: many; CDR3: CASSHLKGGTEAFF; DNA: TGTGCCAGCAGCCACTTAAAAGGGGGCACTGAAGCTTTCTTT
V: TRBV6-5; D: .; J: TRBJ2-7; size: many; CDR3: CASSRANSYEQYF; DNA: TGTGCCAGCAGCCGGGCGAACTCCTACGAGCAGTACTTC